The 8 T cell receptor beta chains given below trace back to one sample, sequenced in a study of cytomegalovirus exposure and HLA in healthy donors. The data were produced by immunoSEQ multiplex PCR, yet TCRdb's version contains in-frame clones alone and is incomplete. The top ten hold less than 3.5% of the sample, which has about 180,000 clones, 86% seen once. The source material was PBMCs. Receptors were obtained from a man between 18 and 29 years old in good health and CMV-seropositive.

The V call is TRBV4-3, the J call TRBJ1-3, with D possibly TRBD1 on 6 matching bases. V was trimmed by 0 bases and J by 2 bases, leaving 14 bases between them. The CDR3 is 17 amino acids. Germline V gene lookup returns CDR1 LGHNA and CDR2 YSLEER. The CDR3 region is CASSQEIQGFTGNTIYF. In DNA form, the CDR3 reads TGCGCCAGCAGCCAAGAAATACAGGGTTTTACTGGAAACACCATATATTTT.

V gene TRBV6-6 combines with J gene TRBJ1-1, with TRBD1 matching over 7 bases. CDR1 and CDR2 (germline): MNHNY, SVGAGI (reference sequence). V was clipped by 6 bases and J by 1 base; unmatched bases: 5. The CDR3 is 14 residues long. The CDR3 DNA sequence: TGTGCCAGCAGCCCAGGGACAGCGAACACTGAAGCTTTCTTT. Amino acid sequence: CASSPGTANTEAFF.

The chain employs TRBV9 and TRBJ2-7; 11 bases match TRBD2. J lost 4 bases, V lost 4 bases, and 7 bases had no gene match. The CDR3 contains 15 residues. From germline, CDR1 is SGDLS and CDR2 YYNGEE. The CDR3 spells CASSPARTSGYEQYF. The CDR3 DNA follows: TGTGCCAGCAGCCCCGCCCGGACTAGCGGGTACGAGCAGTACTTC.

The gene calls are TRBV4-1 and TRBJ1-2; D is undetermined. The CDR3 loop spans 14 amino acids. Trimming pared 6 bases from V and 0 bases from J, leaving 11 bases between. Germline loops: CDR1 MGHRA, CDR2 YSYEKL. The CDR3 loop is CASRPGLTNYGYTF. The CDR3 DNA reads TGCGCCAGCAGACCCGGACTTACTAACTATGGCTACACCTTC.

V is TRBV2 and J is TRBJ2-2; no reliable D call. Germline-derived CDR1 and CDR2 are SNHLY and FYNNEI. Trimming took off 9 bases at V and 4 bases at J, with 15 bases between the two ends. The CDR3 consists of 14 residues. CDR3 sequence (DNA): TGTGCCAGTACGGAGTATACGGGCACCGGGGAGCTGTTTTTT. It codes for CASTEYTGTGELFF. The full variable domain, its missing parts supplied by reference TRBV2 and TRBJ2-2, is EPEVTQTPSHQVTQMGQEVILRCVPISNHLYFYWYRQILGQKVEFLVSFYNNEISEKSEIFDDQFSVERPDGSNFTLKIRSTKLEDSAMYFCASTEYTGTGELFFGEGSRLTVL.

Here the CDR3 reads CASSSGTSGNEQYF. The CDR3 DNA is TGTGCCAGCAGCTCCGGGACTAGCGGGAACGAGCAGTACTTC. The chain carries TRBV13 and TRBJ2-7, with TRBD2 matching over 13 bases. With 4 bases clipped from V and 5 bases from J, the junction kept 2 bases outside the gene matches. The CDR3 spans 14 residues. CDR1 PRHDT and CDR2 FYEKMQ come from the germline V gene (reference sequence).

The chain has TRBV7-9 and TRBJ2-2; 9 nucleotides line up with TRBD1. CDR1 and CDR2 (germline): SEHNR, FQNEAQ (reference sequence). The CDR3 extends over 16 amino acids. V lost 4 bases to trimming and J lost 1 base; unmatched junction nucleotides: 4. This CDR3 reads CASSSPGQGNTGELFF. In nucleotides, the CDR3 is TGTGCCAGCAGCTCCCCGGGACAGGGGAACACCGGGGAGCTGTTTTTT.

This clone was recorded only once. The chain is built from TRBV5-8 and TRBJ2-7, with D unclear. The CDR3 is 15 amino acids. The germline V gene encodes CDR1 SGHTS and CDR2 YDEGEE. V was trimmed by 5 bases and J by 3 bases, leaving 18 bases between them. The CDR3 loop reads CASSRGDLGDYEQYF. In DNA, the CDR3 is TGTGCCAGCAGTAGAGGCGACCTGGGTGACTACGAGCAGTACTTC.